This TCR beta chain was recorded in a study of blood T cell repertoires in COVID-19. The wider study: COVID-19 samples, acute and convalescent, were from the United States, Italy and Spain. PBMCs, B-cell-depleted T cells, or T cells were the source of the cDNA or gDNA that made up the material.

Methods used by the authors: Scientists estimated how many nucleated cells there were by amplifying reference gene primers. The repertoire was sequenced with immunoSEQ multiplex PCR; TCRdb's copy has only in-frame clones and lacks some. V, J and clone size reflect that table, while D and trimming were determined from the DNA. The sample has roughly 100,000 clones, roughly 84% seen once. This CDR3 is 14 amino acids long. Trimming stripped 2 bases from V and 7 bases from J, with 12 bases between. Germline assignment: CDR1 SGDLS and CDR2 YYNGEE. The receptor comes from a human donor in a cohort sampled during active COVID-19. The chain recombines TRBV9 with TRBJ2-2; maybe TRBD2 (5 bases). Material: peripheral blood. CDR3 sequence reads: CASSVSGMRGELFF. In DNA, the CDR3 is TGTGCCAGCAGCGTCTCCGGGATGCGCGGGGAGCTGTTTTTT.